This T cell receptor (beta chain) was retrieved from a study of blood T cell repertoires in COVID-19. Study-wide context: There were acute and convalescent COVID-19 samples, and they came from the United States, Italy and Spain. T cells, B-cell-depleted T cells, or PBMCs provided the cDNA or gDNA that served as material.

The CDR3 contains 15 residues. Germline V gene data show CDR1 as MGHRA and CDR2 as YSYEKL. With respect to this clone: The junction departs from germline at one end; a sequencing error may be responsible.

Clones were read by immunoSEQ multiplex PCR, and TCRdb kept only the in-frame ones, dropping some. The sample lists around 150,000 clones, about 88% occurring once. This clonotype was obtained from a man aged 18 to 30 with acute or convalescent COVID-19. Sample: peripheral blood. This chain connects TRBV4-1 to TRBJ1-4; possibly TRBD1 for D (5 bases). CDR3 residues: CASSPSGGDSGLVAF. DNA for the CDR3: TGCGCCAGCAGCCCATCTGGGGGAGACTCGGGACTCGTCGCTTTT.